This T cell receptor beta chain was sequenced for a study of blood T cell repertoires in COVID-19. As for the study in general: Sample material is recorded as cDNA or gDNA derived from T cells, B-cell-depleted T cells, or PBMCs.

Authors' data handling: It was from reference gene primer amplification that nucleated cell counts were estimated. The table came from immunoSEQ multiplex PCR; TCRdb's copy has only in-frame clones and leaves some out. From that table come the V and J calls and clone size; the DNA was used to work out D and trimming. This table holds fewer than 500,000 clones, approximately 90% found once. The length of the CDR3 is 19 residues. The chain combines TRBV1 with TRBJ2-2; the listed D gene, TRBD2, was not tested against the DNA. TRBV1 is given as a pseudogene. This clonotype originated in a woman aged 25 to 39 with active or convalescent COVID-19. Specimen: peripheral blood. CDR3: CTSSQVRLAGGLDTGELFF. As DNA, the CDR3 is TGCACCAGCAGCCAAGTAAGACTAGCGGGAGGTTTGGACACCGGGGAGCTGTTTTTT.